This T cell receptor beta chain was documented in a study of Graves' ophthalmopathy and Graves' hyperthyroidism. General observations from the study: Blood also harbored most expanded thyroid clonotypes above 0.001 frequency.

This clonotype was observed many times. What it binds is unknown. Ophthalmopathy donors' eye disease showed moderate-to-severe activity, CAS of at least 3, NOSPECS of at least 4 and duration under 3 months. Each diagnosis was determined on the basis of clinical symptoms, serum thyroxine, TRAb, thyroid ultrasound and orbital computed tomography. The PBMCs originated from approximately 10 ml of fresh peripheral blood. Amplified TCR beta CDR3 regions were obtained using RNA transcripts as template. HTBI primers were employed in first-round RT-PCR, then a second-round multiplex PCR followed. TCRdb reprocessed the multiplex PCR reads with MiXCR, giving one entry per CDR3 protein. This table has about 660,000 distinct CDR3 sequences, approximately 39% appearing once. V was clipped by 6 bases and J by 7 bases; unmatched bases: 5. Germline CDR1 reads LNHDA; CDR2 reads SQIVND (reference sequence). The CDR3 length is 14 residues.

The specimen was peripheral blood. The source is an adult man with Graves' ophthalmopathy. This chain links TRBV19 with TRBJ2-2; 10 bases line up with TRBD2. The CDR3 spells CASRTSGRGGELFF. CDR3 in DNA: TGTGCCAGTAGGACTAGCGGGCGAGGCGGGGAGCTGTTTTTT.